This TCR beta chain appears in the sequencing data of a study of a mutant IDH1 vaccine in newly diagnosed glioma. Study information: Patients were pretreated with radiotherapy, temozolomide, or both, mostly both.

Remarks on this clone: No antigen is known for it.

TCRdb keeps only in-frame clones here, not all; method: immunoSEQ multiplex PCR. The data hold 70,000 or so clones, with 70% to 90% observed a single time. Time point meaning: week 35, safety follow-up. Vaccination used 300 ug of mutant IDH1 20-mer peptide per dose, with topical imiquimod. This TCR was recovered from a man aged 25-40 years with glioma. This material consisted of PBMCs, taken from a glioma patient whose treatment included an IDH1 peptide vaccine.

The CDR3 loop is CASMQSWAEAFF. CDR3 DNA sequence: TGTGCCAGCATGCAGAGTTGGGCTGAAGCTTTCTTT. The J gene is TRBJ1-1, the V gene TRBV6-1; D is ambiguous. V was shortened by 7 bases and J by 6 bases, with 12 bases between the two germline ends. The CDR3 is 12 amino acids. Germline values: CDR1 MNHNS, CDR2 SASEGT.